This record covers a single T cell receptor (beta chain). The data derive from a study of response to subunit inactivated influenza vaccine. TCRdb re-called the RT-PCR reads through MiXCR, storing one row per CDR3 protein. The sample consists of 500,000 to 550,000 distinct CDR3 sequences, approximately 24% of them appearing once. V was trimmed by 3 bases and J by 3 bases, leaving 14 bases between them. The length of the CDR3 is 14 residues. The germline gives CDR1 SQVTM, CDR2 ANQGSEA. These data also featured in a second study, about T cells expressing NK-cell markers. As reported in that work: Scientists made TCR beta cDNA using 5'RACE template switching with UMIs. The leading position in the CD3+CD56-NKG2C+ fraction of several donors also went to these clonotypes.

V is TRBV29-1 and J is TRBJ1-2; possible D gene TRBD1, 5 bases. This material consisted of CD4+ T cells sorted from PBMCs, taken roughly 12 days after vaccination. The sequence was obtained from a man in his fifties who received an inactivated influenza vaccine. CDR3 sequence (DNA): TGCAGCGTTGATCGGCCAGGGCAGGACTATGGCTACACCTTC. Its protein is CSVDRPGQDYGYTF.